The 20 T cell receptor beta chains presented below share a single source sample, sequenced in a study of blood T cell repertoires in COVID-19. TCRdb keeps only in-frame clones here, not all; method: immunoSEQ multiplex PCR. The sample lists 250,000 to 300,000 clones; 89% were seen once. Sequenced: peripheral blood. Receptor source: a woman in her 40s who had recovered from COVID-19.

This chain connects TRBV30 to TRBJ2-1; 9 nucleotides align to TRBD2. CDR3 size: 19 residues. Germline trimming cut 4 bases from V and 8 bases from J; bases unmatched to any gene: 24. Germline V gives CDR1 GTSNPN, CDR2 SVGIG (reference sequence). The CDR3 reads CAWTKTSEASGILAYEQFF. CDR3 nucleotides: TGTGCCTGGACCAAAACTTCCGAGGCTAGCGGGATTTTGGCGTATGAGCAGTTCTTC.

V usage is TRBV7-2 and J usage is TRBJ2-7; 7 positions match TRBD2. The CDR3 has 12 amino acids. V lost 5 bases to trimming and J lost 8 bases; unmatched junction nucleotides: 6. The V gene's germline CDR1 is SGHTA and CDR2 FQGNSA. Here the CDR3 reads CASSQASGQQYF. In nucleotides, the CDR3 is TGTGCCAGCAGCCAGGCTAGCGGACAGCAGTACTTC.

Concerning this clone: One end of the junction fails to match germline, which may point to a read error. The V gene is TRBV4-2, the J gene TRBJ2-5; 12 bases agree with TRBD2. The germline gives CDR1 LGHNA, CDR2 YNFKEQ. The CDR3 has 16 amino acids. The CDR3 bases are TGTGCCAGCAGCCAACTAGCGGGAGGGTACCAAGAGGCCCAGTACTTC. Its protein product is CASSQLAGGYQEAQYF.

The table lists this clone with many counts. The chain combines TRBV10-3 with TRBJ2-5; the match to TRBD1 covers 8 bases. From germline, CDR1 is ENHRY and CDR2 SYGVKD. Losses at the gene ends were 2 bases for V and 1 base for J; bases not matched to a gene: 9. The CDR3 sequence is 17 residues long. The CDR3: CAISEQGQVATQETQYF. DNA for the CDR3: TGTGCCATCAGTGAGCAGGGACAGGTCGCGACCCAAGAGACCCAGTACTTC.

The CDR3 is CSVATFQDSGNTIYF. In nucleotides, the CDR3 is TGCAGCGTAGCTACTTTTCAGGATTCTGGAAACACCATATATTTT. The chain couples TRBV29-1 to TRBJ1-3; the D is unclear. V lost 6 bases to trimming and J lost 1 base, with 16 bases between them. Germline V gives CDR1 SQVTM, CDR2 ANQGSEA. The CDR3 is 15 residues long.

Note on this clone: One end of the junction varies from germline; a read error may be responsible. In DNA, the CDR3 is TGTGCCAGCAGCTGGAAACAGGGGCGAATTTTCTTC. It codes for CASSWKQGRIFF. The V and J genes are TRBV3-1 (or the pseudogene TRBV3-2) and TRBJ2-7, with TRBD1 matching 7 bases. This CDR3 spans 12 amino acids. Germline V gene data show CDR1 as LGHDT and CDR2 as YNNKEL (reference sequence).

This chain's CDR3 is CASSLVLGHTEAFF. The CDR3 region has the DNA TGTGCCAGCAGCTTAGTTCTTGGGCACACTGAAGCTTTCTTT. This chain connects TRBV7-9 to TRBJ1-1; D not certain. The germline gives CDR1 SEHNR, CDR2 FQNEAQ (reference sequence). The CDR3 length is 14 residues. V dropped 1 base and J dropped 3 bases, with 9 bases sitting between them.

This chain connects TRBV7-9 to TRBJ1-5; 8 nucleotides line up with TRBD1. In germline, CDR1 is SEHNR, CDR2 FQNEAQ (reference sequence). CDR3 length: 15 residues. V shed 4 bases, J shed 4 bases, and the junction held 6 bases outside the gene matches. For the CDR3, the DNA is TGTGCCAGCAGCTCCACAGGGGGTGCGAATCAGCCCCAGCATTTT. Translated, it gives CASSSTGGANQPQHF.

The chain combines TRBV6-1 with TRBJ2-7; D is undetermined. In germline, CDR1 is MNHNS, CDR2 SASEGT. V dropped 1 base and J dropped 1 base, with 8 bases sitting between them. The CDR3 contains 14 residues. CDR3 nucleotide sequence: TGTGCCAGCAGTGAAGACGGGTCTTCCTACGAGCAGTACTTC. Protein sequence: CASSEDGSSYEQYF.

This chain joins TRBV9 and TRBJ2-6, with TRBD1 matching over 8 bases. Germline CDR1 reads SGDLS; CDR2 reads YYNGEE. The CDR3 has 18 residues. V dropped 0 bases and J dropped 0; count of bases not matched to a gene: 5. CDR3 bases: TGTGCCAGCAGCGTAGAGGGACAGGTCCTCTCTGGGGCCAACGTCCTGACTTTC. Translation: CASSVEGQVLSGANVLTF. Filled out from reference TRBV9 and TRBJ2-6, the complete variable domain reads DSGVTQTPKHLITATGQRVTLRCSPRSGDLSVYWYQQSLDQGLQFLIQYYNGEERAKGNILERFSAQQFPDLHSELNLSSLELGDSALYFCASSVEGQVLSGANVLTFGAGSRLTVL.

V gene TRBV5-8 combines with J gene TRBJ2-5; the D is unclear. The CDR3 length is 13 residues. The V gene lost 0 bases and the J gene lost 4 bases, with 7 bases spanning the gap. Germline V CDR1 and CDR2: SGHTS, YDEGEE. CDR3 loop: CASSLDLRETQYF. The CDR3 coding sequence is TGTGCCAGCAGCTTGGACCTCAGAGAGACCCAGTACTTC.

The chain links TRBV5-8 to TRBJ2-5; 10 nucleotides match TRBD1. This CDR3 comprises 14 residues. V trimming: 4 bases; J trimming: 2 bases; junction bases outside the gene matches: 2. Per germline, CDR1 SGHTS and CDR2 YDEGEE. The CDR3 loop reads CASSRDRGQETQYF. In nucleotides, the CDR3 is TGTGCCAGCAGCCGGGACAGGGGTCAAGAGACCCAGTACTTC.

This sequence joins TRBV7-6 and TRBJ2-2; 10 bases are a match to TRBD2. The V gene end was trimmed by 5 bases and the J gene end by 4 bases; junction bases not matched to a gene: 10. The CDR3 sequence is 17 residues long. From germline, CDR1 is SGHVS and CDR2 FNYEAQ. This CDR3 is CASSPGGLAETTGELFF. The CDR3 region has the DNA TGTGCCAGCAGCCCCGGAGGACTAGCGGAGACCACCGGGGAGCTGTTTTTT.

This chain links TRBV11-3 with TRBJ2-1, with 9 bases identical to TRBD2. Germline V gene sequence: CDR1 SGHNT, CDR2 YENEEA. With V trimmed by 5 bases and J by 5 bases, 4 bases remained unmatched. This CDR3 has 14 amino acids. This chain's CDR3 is CASSTRLADNEQFF. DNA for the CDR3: TGTGCCAGCAGCACCAGACTAGCGGACAATGAGCAGTTCTTC.

CDR3 residues: CASSPGQGVTEAFF. The CDR3 nucleotides are TGTGCCAGCAGCCCGGGACAGGGGGTCACTGAAGCTTTCTTT. The chain is built from TRBV13 and TRBJ1-1, with 11 bases fitting TRBD1. This CDR3 has 14 amino acids. V gave up 5 bases and J gave up 4 bases; unmatched junction bases: 3. Looked up from germline, CDR1 is PRHDT and CDR2 is FYEKMQ (reference sequence).

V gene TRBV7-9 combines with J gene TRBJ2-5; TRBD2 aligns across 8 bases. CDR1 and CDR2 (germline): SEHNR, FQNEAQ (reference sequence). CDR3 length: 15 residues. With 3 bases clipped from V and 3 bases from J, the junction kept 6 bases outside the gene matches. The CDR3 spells CASSLNGRAEETQYF. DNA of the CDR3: TGTGCCAGCAGCTTGAACGGGAGGGCCGAAGAGACCCAGTACTTC.

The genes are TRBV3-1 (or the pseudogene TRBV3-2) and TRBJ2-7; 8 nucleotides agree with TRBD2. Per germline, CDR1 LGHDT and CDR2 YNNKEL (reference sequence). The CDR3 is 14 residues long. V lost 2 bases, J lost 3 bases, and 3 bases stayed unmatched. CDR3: CASSQSGSVYEQYF. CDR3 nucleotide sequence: TGTGCCAGCAGCCAAAGCGGGAGTGTCTACGAGCAGTACTTC.

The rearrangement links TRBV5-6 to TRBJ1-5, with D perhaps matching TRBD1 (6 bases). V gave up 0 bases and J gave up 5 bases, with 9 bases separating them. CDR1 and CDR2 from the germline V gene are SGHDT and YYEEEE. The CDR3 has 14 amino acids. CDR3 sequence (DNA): TGTGCCAGCAGCTTGGGTCAGGGGTATCAGCCCCAGCATTTT. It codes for CASSLGQGYQPQHF.

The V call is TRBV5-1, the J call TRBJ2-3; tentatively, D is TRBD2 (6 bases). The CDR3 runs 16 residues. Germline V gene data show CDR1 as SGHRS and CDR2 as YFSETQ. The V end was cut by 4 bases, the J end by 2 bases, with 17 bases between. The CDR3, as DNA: TGCGCCAGCAGCCCGGGGTGGGACTTAGACACAGATACGCAGTATTTT. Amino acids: CASSPGWDLDTDTQYF.

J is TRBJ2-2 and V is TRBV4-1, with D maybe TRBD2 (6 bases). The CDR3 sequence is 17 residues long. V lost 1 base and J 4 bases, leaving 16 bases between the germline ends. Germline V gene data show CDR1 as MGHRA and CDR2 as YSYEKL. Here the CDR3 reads CASSQVPGESGTGELFF. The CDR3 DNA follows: TGCGCCAGCAGCCAAGTTCCGGGGGAGTCGGGCACCGGGGAGCTGTTTTTT.